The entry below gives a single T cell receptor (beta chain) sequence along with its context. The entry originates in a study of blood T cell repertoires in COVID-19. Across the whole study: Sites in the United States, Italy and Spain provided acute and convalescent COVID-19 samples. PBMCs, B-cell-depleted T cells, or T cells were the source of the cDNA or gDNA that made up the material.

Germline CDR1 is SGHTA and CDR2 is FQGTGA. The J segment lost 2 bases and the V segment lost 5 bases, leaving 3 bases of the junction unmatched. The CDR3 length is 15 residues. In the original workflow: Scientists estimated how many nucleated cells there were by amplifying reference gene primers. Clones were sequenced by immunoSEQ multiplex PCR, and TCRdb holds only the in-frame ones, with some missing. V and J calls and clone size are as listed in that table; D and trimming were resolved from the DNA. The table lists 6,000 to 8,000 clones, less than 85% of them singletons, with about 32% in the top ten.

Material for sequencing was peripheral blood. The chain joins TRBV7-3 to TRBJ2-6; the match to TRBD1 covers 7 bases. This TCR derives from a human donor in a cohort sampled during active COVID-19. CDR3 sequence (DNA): TGTGCCAGCAGCCGACAGGGAACTGGGGCCAACGTCCTGACTTTC. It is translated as CASSRQGTGANVLTF.